This T cell receptor (beta chain) was sequenced in a study of cytomegalovirus exposure and HLA in healthy donors. Profiling relied on immunoSEQ multiplex PCR, and the TCRdb table lists in-frame clones only, not all of them. The sample lists 40,000 to 55,000 clones, 80% to 95% seen once, with less than 2.5% in the top ten. Turning to this clone: Its antigen is as yet unknown.

Study-wide points: It was around 160 TCR beta chains that were listed as cytomegalovirus-associated. In vitro checks showed that a few CMV-associated chains really do target CMV antigens.

The approximately 120-subject validation cohort, separate from the approximately 630-subject first cohort, included the donors. The CDR3 is 15 residues long. Germline V gene data show CDR1 as LGHNA and CDR2 as YNFKEQ. Trimming cost V 5 bases and J 2 bases; bases outside gene matches: 7. The receptor was isolated from a woman between 18 and 29 years old in good health and CMV-seronegative. Material for sequencing was PBMCs. The rearrangement links TRBV4-2 to TRBJ1-2, with TRBD1 identical over 8 bases. The CDR3 spells CASSYGGQVNYGYTF. CDR3 nucleotide sequence: TGTGCCAGCAGCTACGGGGGACAGGTCAACTATGGCTACACCTTC.